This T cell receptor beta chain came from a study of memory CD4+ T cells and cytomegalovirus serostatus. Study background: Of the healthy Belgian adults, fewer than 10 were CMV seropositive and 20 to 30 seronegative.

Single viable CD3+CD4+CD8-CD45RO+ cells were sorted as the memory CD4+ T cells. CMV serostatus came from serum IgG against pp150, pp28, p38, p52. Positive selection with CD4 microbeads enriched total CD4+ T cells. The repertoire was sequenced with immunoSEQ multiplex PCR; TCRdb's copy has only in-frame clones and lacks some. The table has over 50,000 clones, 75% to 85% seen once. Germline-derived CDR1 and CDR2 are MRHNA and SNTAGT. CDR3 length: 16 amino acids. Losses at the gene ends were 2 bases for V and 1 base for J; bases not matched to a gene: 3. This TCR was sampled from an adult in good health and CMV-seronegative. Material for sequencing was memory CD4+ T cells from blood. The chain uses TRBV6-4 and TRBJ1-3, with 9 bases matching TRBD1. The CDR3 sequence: CASSDPGTGSGNTIYF. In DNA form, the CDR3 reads TGTGCCAGCAGTGACCCAGGGACAGGGTCTGGAAACACCATATATTTT.